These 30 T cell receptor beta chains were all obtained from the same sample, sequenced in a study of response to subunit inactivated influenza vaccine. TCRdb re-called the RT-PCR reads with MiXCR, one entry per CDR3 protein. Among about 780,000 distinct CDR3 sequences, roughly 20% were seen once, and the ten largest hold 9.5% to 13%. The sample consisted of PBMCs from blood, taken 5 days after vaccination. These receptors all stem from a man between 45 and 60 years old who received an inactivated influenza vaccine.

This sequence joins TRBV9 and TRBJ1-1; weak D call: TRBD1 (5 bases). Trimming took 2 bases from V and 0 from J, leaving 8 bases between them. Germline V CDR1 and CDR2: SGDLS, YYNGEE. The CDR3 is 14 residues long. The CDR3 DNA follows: TGTGCCAGCAGCGTCGGACACCTGAACACTGAAGCTTTCTTT. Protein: CASSVGHLNTEAFF.

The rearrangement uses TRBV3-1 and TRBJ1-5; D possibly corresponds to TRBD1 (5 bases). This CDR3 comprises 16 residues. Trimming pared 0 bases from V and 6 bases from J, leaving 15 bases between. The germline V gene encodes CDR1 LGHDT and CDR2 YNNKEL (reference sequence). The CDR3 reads CASSQDLGRGGQPQHF. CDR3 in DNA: TGTGCCAGCAGCCAAGATCTTGGAAGGGGTGGTCAGCCCCAGCATTTT.

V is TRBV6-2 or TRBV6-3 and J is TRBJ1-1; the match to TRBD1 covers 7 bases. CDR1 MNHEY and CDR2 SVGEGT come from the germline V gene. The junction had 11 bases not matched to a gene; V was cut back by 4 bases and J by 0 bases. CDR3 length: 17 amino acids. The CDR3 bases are TGTGCCAGCAGTTCCGATTGGACAGGACCCATGAACACTGAAGCTTTCTTT. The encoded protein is CASSSDWTGPMNTEAFF.

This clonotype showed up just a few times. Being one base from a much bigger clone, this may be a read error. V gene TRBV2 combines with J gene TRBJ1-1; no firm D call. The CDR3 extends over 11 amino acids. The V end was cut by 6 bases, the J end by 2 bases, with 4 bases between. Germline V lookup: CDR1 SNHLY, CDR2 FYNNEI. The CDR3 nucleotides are TGTGCCAGCAGGTTCAACACTGAAGCTTTCTTT. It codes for CASRFNTEAFF. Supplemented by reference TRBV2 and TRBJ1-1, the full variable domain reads EPEVTQTPSHQVTQMGQEVILRCVPISNHLYFYWYRQILGQKVEFLVSFYNNEISEKSEIFDDQFSVERPDGSNFTLKIRSTKLEDSAMYFCASRFNTEAFFGQGTRLTVV.

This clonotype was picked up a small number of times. This CDR3 reads CASSLIAGGLADTQYF. The CDR3 nucleotides read TGTGCCAGCAGCCTCATTGCGGGGGGGCTCGCAGATACGCAGTATTTT. This sequence joins TRBV7-2 and TRBJ2-3, with TRBD2 identical over 9 bases. The V gene's germline CDR1 is SGHTA and CDR2 FQGNSA. V shed 5 bases and J 4 bases; nucleotides not matched to a gene: 10. This CDR3 comprises 16 residues. Full variable domain (missing parts from reference TRBV7-2 and TRBJ2-3): GAGVSQSPSNKVTEKGKDVELRCDPISGHTALYWYRQSLGQGLEFLIYFQGNSAPDKSGLPSDRFSAERTGGSVSTLTIQRTQQEDSAVYLCASSLIAGGLADTQYFGPGTRLTVL.

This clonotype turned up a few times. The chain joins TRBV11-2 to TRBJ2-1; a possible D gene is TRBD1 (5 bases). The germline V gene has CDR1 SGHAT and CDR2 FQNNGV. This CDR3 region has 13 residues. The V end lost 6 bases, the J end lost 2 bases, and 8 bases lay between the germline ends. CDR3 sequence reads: CASRAGTYNEQFF. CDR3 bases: TGTGCCAGCAGGGCAGGGACCTACAATGAGCAGTTCTTC.

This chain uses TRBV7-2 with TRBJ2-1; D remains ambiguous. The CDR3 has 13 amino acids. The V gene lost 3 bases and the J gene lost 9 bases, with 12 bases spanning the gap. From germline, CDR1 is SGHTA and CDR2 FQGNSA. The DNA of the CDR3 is TGTGCCAGCAGCTTGGGTTCGCGCAGTGAGCAGTTCTTC. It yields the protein CASSLGSRSEQFF. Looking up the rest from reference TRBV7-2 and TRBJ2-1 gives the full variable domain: GAGVSQSPSNKVTEKGKDVELRCDPISGHTALYWYRQSLGQGLEFLIYFQGNSAPDKSGLPSDRFSAERTGGSVSTLTIQRTQQEDSAVYLCASSLGSRSEQFFGPGTRLTVL.

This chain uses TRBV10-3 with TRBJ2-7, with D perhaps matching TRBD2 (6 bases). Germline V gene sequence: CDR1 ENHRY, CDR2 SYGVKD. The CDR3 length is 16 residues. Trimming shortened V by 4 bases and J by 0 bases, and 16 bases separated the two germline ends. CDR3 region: CAISGLGGESSYEQYF. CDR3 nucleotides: TGTGCCATCAGTGGATTAGGCGGGGAGAGCTCCTACGAGCAGTACTTC.

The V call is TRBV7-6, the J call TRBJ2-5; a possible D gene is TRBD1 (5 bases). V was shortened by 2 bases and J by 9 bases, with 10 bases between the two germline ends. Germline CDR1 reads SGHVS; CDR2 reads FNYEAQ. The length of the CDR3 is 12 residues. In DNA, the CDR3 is TGTGCCAGCAGCTTATATCTAGGGGCCCAGTACTTC. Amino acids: CASSLYLGAQYF.

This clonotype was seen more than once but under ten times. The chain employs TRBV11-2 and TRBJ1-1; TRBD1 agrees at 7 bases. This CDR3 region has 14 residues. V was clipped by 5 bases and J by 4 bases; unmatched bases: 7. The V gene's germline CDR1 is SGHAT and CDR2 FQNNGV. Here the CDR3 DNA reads TGTGCCAGCAGCGTGACAGGGAGGTCCACTGAAGCTTTCTTT. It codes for CASSVTGRSTEAFF.

For the CDR3, the DNA is TGCAGTGCTAGGGCTGGGACTAGCGGGGGGGCGAGTGAGCAGTTCTTC. Translation: CSARAGTSGGASEQFF. The rearrangement links TRBV20-1 to TRBJ2-1, with 16 bases matching TRBD2. J was trimmed by 9 bases and V by 3 bases; bases with no gene match: 8. The CDR3 runs to 16 residues. CDR1 and CDR2 (germline): DFQATT, SNEGSKA (reference sequence).

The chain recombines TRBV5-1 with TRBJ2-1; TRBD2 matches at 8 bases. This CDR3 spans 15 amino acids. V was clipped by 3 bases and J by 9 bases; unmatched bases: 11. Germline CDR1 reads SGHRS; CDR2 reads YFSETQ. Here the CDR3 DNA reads TGCGCCAGCAGCTCCGGACTAGCAGGGGCGTCTGAGCAGTTCTTC. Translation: CASSSGLAGASEQFF.

CDR3 coding DNA: TGTGCCAGCTCACCTCGGATAGCCTCAGGGGAGACCCAGTACTTC. Amino acid sequence: CASSPRIASGETQYF. The V call is TRBV18, the J call TRBJ2-5; possibly TRBD1 for D (5 bases). V was pared by 3 bases and J by 5 bases, with 16 bases between. The CDR3 is 15 residues long. Germline CDR1 reads KGHSH; CDR2 reads LQKENI.

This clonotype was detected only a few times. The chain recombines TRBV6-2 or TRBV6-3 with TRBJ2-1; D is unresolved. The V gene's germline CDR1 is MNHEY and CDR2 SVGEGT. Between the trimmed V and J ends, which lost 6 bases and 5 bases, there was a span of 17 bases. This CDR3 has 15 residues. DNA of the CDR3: TGTGCCAGCAGGGGTTCCCCCATTTGGGACAATGAGCAGTTCTTC. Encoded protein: CASRGSPIWDNEQFF.

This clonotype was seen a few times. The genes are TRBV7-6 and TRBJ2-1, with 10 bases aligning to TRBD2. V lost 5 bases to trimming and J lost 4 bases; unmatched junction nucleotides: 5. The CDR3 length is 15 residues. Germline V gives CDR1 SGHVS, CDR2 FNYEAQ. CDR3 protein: CASSQTSGLYNEQFF. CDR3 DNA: TGTGCCAGCAGCCAGACTAGCGGGCTATACAATGAGCAGTTCTTC.

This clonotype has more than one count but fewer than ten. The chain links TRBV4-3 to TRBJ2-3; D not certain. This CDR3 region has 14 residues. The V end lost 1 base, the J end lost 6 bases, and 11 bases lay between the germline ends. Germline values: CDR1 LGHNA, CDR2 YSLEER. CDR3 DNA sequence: TGCGCCAGCAGCCAAGTAAACGAAGTGGATACGCAGTATTTT. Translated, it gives CASSQVNEVDTQYF.

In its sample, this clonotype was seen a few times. CDR3 loop: CSAALTGQETQYF. DNA for the CDR3: TGCAGTGCTGCCCTAACAGGGCAAGAGACCCAGTACTTC. The chain uses TRBV20-1 and TRBJ2-5; maybe TRBD1 (6 bases). V was shortened by 5 bases and J by 2 bases, with 12 bases between the two germline ends. The length of the CDR3 is 13 residues. Germline V gene lookup returns CDR1 DFQATT and CDR2 SNEGSKA (reference sequence).

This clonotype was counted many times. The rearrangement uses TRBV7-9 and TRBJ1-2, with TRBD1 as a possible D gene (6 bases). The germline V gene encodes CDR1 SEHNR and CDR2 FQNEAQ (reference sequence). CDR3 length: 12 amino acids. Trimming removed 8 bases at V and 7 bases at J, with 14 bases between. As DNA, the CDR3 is TGTGCCAGCGGACAGACTTCTCGTGGCTACACCTTC. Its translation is CASGQTSRGYTF.

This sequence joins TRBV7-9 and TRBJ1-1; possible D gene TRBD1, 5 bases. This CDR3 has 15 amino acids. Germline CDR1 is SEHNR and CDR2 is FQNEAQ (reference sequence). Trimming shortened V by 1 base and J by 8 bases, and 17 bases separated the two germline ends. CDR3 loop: CASSLDGGWGGEAFF. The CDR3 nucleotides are TGTGCCAGCAGCTTAGATGGAGGATGGGGCGGCGAAGCTTTCTTT.

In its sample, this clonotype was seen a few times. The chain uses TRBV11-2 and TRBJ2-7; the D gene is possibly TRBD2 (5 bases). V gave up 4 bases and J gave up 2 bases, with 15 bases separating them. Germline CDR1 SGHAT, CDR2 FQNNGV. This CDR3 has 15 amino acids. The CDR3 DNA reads TGTGCCAGCAGCTCTCCGTGGAGAGGGACCTACGAGCAGTACTTC. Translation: CASSSPWRGTYEQYF. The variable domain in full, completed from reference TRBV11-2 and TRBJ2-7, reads EAGVAQSPRYKIIEKRQSVAFWCNPISGHATLYWYQQILGQGPKLLIQFQNNGVVDDSQLPKDRFSAERLKGVDSTLKIQPAKLEDSAVYLCASSSPWRGTYEQYFGPGTRLTVT.

CDR3 DNA sequence: TGTGCCAGCCTCAAGACGGTGAGCGGAGAGACCCAGTACTTC. This translates into CASLKTVSGETQYF. The chain combines TRBV7-2 with TRBJ2-5; tentatively, D is TRBD2 (5 bases). Germline lookup yields CDR1 SGHTA and CDR2 FQGNSA. This CDR3 is 14 amino acids long. V dropped 8 bases and J dropped 4 bases, with 17 bases sitting between them.

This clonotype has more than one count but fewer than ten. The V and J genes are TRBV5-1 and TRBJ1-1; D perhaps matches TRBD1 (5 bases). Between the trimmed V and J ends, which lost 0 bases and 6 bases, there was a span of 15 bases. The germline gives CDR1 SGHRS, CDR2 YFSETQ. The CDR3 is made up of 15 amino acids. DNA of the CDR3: TGCGCCAGCAGCTTGGAGGGACCTCCGGAAGCTGAAGCTTTCTTT. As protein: CASSLEGPPEAEAFF.

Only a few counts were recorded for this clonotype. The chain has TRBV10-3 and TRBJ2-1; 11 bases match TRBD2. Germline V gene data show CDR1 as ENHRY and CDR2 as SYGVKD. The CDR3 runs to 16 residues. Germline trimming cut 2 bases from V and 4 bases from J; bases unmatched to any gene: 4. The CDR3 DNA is TGTGCCATCAGTGAGGCTAGCGGGAGGACTTACAATGAGCAGTTCTTC. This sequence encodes CAISEASGRTYNEQFF.

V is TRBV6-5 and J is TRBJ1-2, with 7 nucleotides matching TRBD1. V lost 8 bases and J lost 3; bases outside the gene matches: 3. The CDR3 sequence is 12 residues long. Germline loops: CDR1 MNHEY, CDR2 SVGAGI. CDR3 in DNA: TGTGCCAGCCATCAGGGGGACTATGGCTACACCTTC. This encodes CASHQGDYGYTF.

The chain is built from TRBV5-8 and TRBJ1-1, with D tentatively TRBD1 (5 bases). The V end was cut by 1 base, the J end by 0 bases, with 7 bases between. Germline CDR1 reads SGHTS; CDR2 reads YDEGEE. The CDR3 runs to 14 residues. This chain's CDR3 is CASSLPGMNTEAFF. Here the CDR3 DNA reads TGTGCCAGCAGCTTGCCAGGGATGAACACTGAAGCTTTCTTT.

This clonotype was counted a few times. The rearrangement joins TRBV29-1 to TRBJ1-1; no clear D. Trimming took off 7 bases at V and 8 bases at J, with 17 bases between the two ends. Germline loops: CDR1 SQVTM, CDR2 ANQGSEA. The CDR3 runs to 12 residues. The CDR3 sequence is CSGEGRNWEAFF. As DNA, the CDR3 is TGCAGCGGAGAAGGTAGGAACTGGGAAGCTTTCTTT.

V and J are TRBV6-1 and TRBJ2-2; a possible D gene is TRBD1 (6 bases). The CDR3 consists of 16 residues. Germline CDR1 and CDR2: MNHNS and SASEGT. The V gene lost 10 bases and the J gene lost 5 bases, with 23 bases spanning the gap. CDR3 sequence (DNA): TGTGCCACCCGAGGCCAGACAGGCCGGAATACCGGGGAGCTGTTTTTT. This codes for CATRGQTGRNTGELFF.

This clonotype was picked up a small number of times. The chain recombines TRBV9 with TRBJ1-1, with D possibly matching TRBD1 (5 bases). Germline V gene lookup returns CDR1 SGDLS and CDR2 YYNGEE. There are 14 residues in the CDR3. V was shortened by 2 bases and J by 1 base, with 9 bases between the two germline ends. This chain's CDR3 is CASSVRGENTEAFF. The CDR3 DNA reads TGTGCCAGCAGCGTCCGGGGCGAGAACACTGAAGCTTTCTTT.

The CDR3, as DNA: TGTGCCAGCAGCTTCACCGGGACAGGTTCTGGAAACACCATATATTTT. It yields the protein CASSFTGTGSGNTIYF. This rearrangement joins TRBV7-2 to TRBJ1-3, with TRBD1 matching over 8 bases. J lost 1 base, V lost 3 bases, and 5 bases had no gene match. CDR1 and CDR2 from the germline V gene are SGHTA and FQGNSA. The CDR3 covers 16 residues.

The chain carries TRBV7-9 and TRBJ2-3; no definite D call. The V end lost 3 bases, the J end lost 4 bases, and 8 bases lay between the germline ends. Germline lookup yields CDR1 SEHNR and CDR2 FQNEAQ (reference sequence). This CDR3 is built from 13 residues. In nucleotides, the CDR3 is TGTGCCAGCAGCTTGGACGCGGCAGATACGCAGTATTTT. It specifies CASSLDAADTQYF.